This T cell receptor (beta chain) was observed in a study of regulatory T cells in long-lasting Graves disease (dated by TCRdb to about 2021). Some background on the complete study: Patients with newly diagnosed Graves' disease had been on antithyroid drugs for under 3 months. The study took place in China and was registered as a clinical trial. A total of roughly 33 samples underwent TCR sequencing: some 13 from persistent and around 20 from newly diagnosed Graves' disease patients. This study used TCR sequencing and RNA sequencing of peripheral blood to compare persistent Graves' disease patients against newly diagnosed Graves' disease patients.

The time point label on this specimen signifies: newly diagnosed GD, antithyroid drugs for less than 3 months. For both TCR sequencing and RNA sequencing, RNA was extracted from PBMCs in TRIzol. The diagnosis of Graves' disease followed American Thyroid Association guidelines. Recruitment of patients was carried out at an endocrinology department in Xi'an, China. From each patient, around 9 milliliters of peripheral blood was collected into an EDTA anticoagulant tube. Ficoll Paque Plus density gradient separation was used to isolate PBMCs, and no additional T cell sorting was done. An Agilent 2100 Bioanalyzer and agarose gel were used to assess RNA quality, and a NanoDrop 2000 was used to measure RNA concentration. The junction shows trimming of 0 bases on V and 9 bases on J, plus 14 bases between the germline ends. The CDR3 contains 14 residues, cysteine and phenylalanine counted. Of all the DNA, just the CDR3 is kept, 42 bases in frame from base 1. For CDR1 and CDR2, the germline V gene (reference sequence) lists LGHDT and YNNKEL.

Study-wide findings and limitations: As a limitation, the authors acknowledged that the small sample size may reduce accuracy. Peripheral blood alone was examined, since thyroid tissue, which constituted the primary lesion, could not be accessed. Preferential use of TRBV28, TRBJ1-2 and TRBJ2-5 was observed in persistent disease, whereas TRBV20-1 and TRBJ2-1 were favored in newly diagnosed disease. Only the TCR beta chain was sequenced and analyzed. Compared with newly diagnosed patients, patients with persistent Graves' disease had lower TCR Shannon entropy and fewer highly expanded clones, which suggests clonal expansion. More public clonotypes were shared among persistent patients (roughly 3,000) than among newly diagnosed patients (966).

Notes on this clonotype: No antigen is known for it. No much larger clone is present one base from it, and per-base qualities are unavailable.

Library preparation employed multiplex PCR. The data were produced on an Illumina HiSeq 4000. CDR3 regions were amplified by Arm-PCR with iRepertoire HTBI primers to construct TCR beta libraries. Gel purification was performed on PCR products prior to sequencing. On the authors' methods: Gene usage analysis of CDR3 amino acid clonotypes used the 62 TRBV and 14 to 15 TRBJ segments found across samples. COPE and FqMerger were used to merge the filtered high-quality paired reads into contigs. BLAST was used to align contigs to the IMGT TRBV, TRBD and TRBJ reference genes, and CDR3 was defined following IMGT. Clonotypes above 0.1% frequency were classified as highly expanded clones. Shannon entropy was used to measure repertoire diversity, and the Gini coefficient was used to measure V-J evenness. Clonotypes shared by more than one individual were considered public. In-frame beta chains were kept once TCRdb had trimmed the public reads at Q25 with fastp and called clones with MiXCR. CDR3 protein duplicates are merged, each entry listing the most common genes and DNA. These V and J calls derive from TCRdb rather than the authors' analysis. In this sample the table shows around 460,000 distinct CDR3 sequences, roughly 15% of which occur a single time. The ten largest clones represent roughly 18% of the sample.

The same specimen was also included in a second study, on T cells in Graves' hyperthyroidism and ophthalmopathy. The other study reports the following: Graves' hyperthyroidism was defined as stable when no progression to ophthalmopathy occurred over 18 months of follow-up. Hyperthyroidism patients were newly diagnosed, had a disease duration of under 2 months, and were aged 18 to 65 years. Exclusion was applied to patients with uncontrolled infections, other autoimmune diseases, pregnancy or lactation. Clinical symptoms, serum thyroxine and TRAb, thyroid ultrasound, and orbital computed tomography formed the basis for the diagnoses. The first round of RT-PCR for the TCR CDR3 was performed with the HTBI primer set and the Qiagen OneStep RT-PCR kit. Blood samples also contained most of the expanded thyroid clonotypes (frequency above 0.001), which suggests that blood repertoires may reflect thyroid immune responses. Ophthalmopathy was separated from stable hyperthyroidism by a 13 V-J signature model, with roughly 88% sensitivity and about 81% specificity obtained in cross-validation and 80%/75% obtained in testing. In validation, the model predicted progression to ophthalmopathy with just under 71% sensitivity and around 72% specificity, a median of about 6 months before onset. To identify distinguishing TCR V-J signatures, a discovery cohort of around 100 patients was used, comprising some 45 with Graves' ophthalmopathy and under 60 with stable Graves' hyperthyroidism. An independent validation cohort of 18 to 20 hyperthyroidism patients and about 16 patients who later progressed to ophthalmopathy tested prospective prediction of ophthalmopathy. The 100 or so discovery patients were randomly divided into training and test sets at a 7:3 ratio. The study also compared thyroid tissue and blood T-cell repertoires from a handful of Graves' hyperthyroidism patients. Following sampling, methimazole starting at 30 mg daily was given to hyperthyroidism patients, and high-dose intravenous methylprednisolone was given to ophthalmopathy patients. Libraries were constructed in a second round of multiplex PCR, after which size selection and purification were performed. Sequencing of the libraries was done on an Illumina HiSeq2000 using paired-end 100 bp reads. SOAPnuke was used to process the raw data, removing reads that contained adapters or uncalled bases, had a mean Phred below 15, or lacked an exact match to the constant primer or identifier. COPE v1.2.5 was used to merge the high-quality paired reads, and each unique nucleotide sequence was defined as a clonotype. MiTCR v1.1 was used to align the clonotypes against IMGT TRBV, TRBD and TRBJ reference segments. The analysis was restricted to V-J combinations with a frequency above 0.0001, which together covered just over 99% of the repertoires. The TCS score was defined as the ratio of F50 (clonal expansion) to E x V (chaos), calculated using BLOSUM62-based TCRdist between CDR3 peptides within each V-J. Welch's t-statistics and random forest reduced just over 500 V-J features to fewer than 15, which were used in a naive Bayes classifier (R e1071). Sample size was not statistically predetermined, and investigators were not blinded to group allocation. According to the paper, TCR Vbeta CDR3 sequencing was carried out on 135 peripheral blood samples, which came from under 50 ophthalmopathy, approximately 72 hyperthyroidism and about 17 progressor patients.

This specimen consisted of peripheral blood mononuclear cells (PBMCs), obtained at new diagnosis, from a patient treated with antithyroid drugs. The chain uses TRBV3-1 and TRBJ1-1; matching of 6 bases hints at TRBD1 as the D gene. This sequence was found in a woman aged 45-60 years with Graves disease. Donor details come from another sample of the same person, matched by shared clones. The sequence in DNA is TGTGCCAGCAGCCAAGATGGGGGCAGGGCGAAAGCTTTCTTT. Translation gives CASSQDGGRAKAFF.